This entry is about one T cell receptor (beta chain). Clones were sequenced by immunoSEQ multiplex PCR, and TCRdb holds only the in-frame ones, with some missing. The sample gives about 66,000 clones, more than 85% of which show up once; roughly 5% is in the top ten. The data derive from a study of technical replicates of blood from a few donors. The CDR3 sequence is 15 residues long. Germline values: CDR1 KGHSH, CDR2 LQKENI. Trimming at V came to 0 bases and at J to 7 bases, leaving 7 bases not matched to a gene. The chain links TRBV18 to TRBJ2-7; 9 nucleotides line up with TRBD1. The source of this sequence is a human donor in good health. Some clones in this sample may be carry-over from other donors' samples. What was sequenced was PBMCs. The CDR3 bases are TGTGCCAGCTCACCACCGAGGACAGGGGAACGGGAGCAGTACTTC. This sequence encodes CASSPPRTGEREQYF.